The 23 T cell receptor beta chains below were found in one sample sequenced in a study of Ad26.COV2.S vaccination and SARS-CoV-2 variants. TCRdb's table, derived via immunoSEQ multiplex PCR, lists solely in-frame clones and lacks some. The data contain 200,000 to 250,000 clones, around 87% of them singletons. Treatment here: some 20 received Ad26.COV2.S at low or high dose, single or two shots; about 5 received placebo; per-sample allocation not given. After the first vaccine or placebo injection, samples were drawn on day 63. Sequenced here: peripheral blood, sampled in a trial of Ad26.COV2.S vaccine versus placebo. The receptors come from a person aged 18-65 years who received the Ad26.COV2.S COVID-19 vaccine or a placebo.

The CDR3 here is CAWSPPGGNQPQHF. The CDR3 DNA reads as TGTGCCTGGAGTCCTCCGGGGGGCAATCAGCCCCAGCATTTT. This rearrangement joins TRBV30 to TRBJ1-5; D may be TRBD1 (5 bases). Germline CDR1 is GTSNPN and CDR2 is SVGIG (reference sequence). Trimming shortened V by 2 bases and J by 2 bases, and 10 bases separated the two germline ends. The CDR3 is 14 amino acids.

The chain links TRBV27 to TRBJ2-1; a possible D gene is TRBD1 (5 bases). This CDR3 region has 16 residues. Germline V gives CDR1 MNHEY, CDR2 SMNVEV (reference sequence). Between the trimmed V and J ends, which lost 3 bases and 0 bases, there was a span of 12 bases. CDR3: CASSLNDRVSYNEQFF. The CDR3 DNA reads TGTGCCAGCAGTTTGAACGACAGAGTCTCCTACAATGAGCAGTTCTTC.

J is TRBJ2-6 and V is TRBV15; D is unclear. The CDR3 covers 15 residues. V lost 3 bases to trimming and J lost 3 bases, with 9 bases between them. Germline CDR1 and CDR2: LNHNV and YYDKDF (reference sequence). CDR3 sequence reads: CATSSLLFGANVLTF. The DNA for the CDR3 is TGTGCCACCAGCAGCCTGCTCTTTGGGGCCAACGTCCTGACTTTC.

This chain links TRBV7-9 with TRBJ2-1, with TRBD2 identical over 9 bases. V lost 0 bases and J lost 7; bases outside the gene matches: 7. This CDR3 is 16 amino acids long. Germline lookup yields CDR1 SEHNR and CDR2 FQNEAQ (reference sequence). This CDR3 is CASSLAPAGGRNEQFF. The CDR3 region has the DNA TGTGCCAGCAGCTTAGCGCCAGCGGGGGGTCGTAATGAGCAGTTCTTC.

The chain combines TRBV19 with TRBJ1-5; D remains ambiguous. Germline CDR1 LNHDA, CDR2 SQIVND (reference sequence). Deletions cut 4 bases from V and 6 bases from J, with 13 bases between. The CDR3 is made up of 14 amino acids. The CDR3 here is CASSTEGLGQPQHF. The CDR3 bases are TGTGCCAGTAGTACGGAGGGATTGGGTCAGCCCCAGCATTTT.

The CDR3 spells CAWNDRGRNEKLFF. In nucleotides, the CDR3 is TGTGCCTGGAATGACAGGGGTAGGAATGAAAAACTGTTTTTT. The V gene is TRBV30, the J gene TRBJ1-4; 8 bases are shared with TRBD1. CDR1 is GTSNPN and CDR2 is SVGIG in the germline V gene (reference sequence). The CDR3 runs 14 residues. With 4 bases clipped from V and 5 bases from J, the junction kept 6 bases outside the gene matches.

The chain has TRBV25-1 and TRBJ1-2; no firm D call. Germline V gene sequence: CDR1 MGHDK, CDR2 SYGVNS. The CDR3 is 10 amino acids. Trimming pared 3 bases from V and 10 bases from J, leaving 6 bases between. CDR3 sequence: CASSDTDYTF. The CDR3 DNA sequence: TGTGCCAGCAGTGATACAGACTACACCTTC.

CDR3 sequence reads: CASSSPGGIREQYF. The CDR3 DNA follows: TGTGCCAGCAGTTCCCCAGGGGGTATACGGGAGCAGTACTTC. This chain joins TRBV6-2 or TRBV6-3 and TRBJ2-7; 7 bases are shared with TRBD1. Germline lookup yields CDR1 MNHEY and CDR2 SVGEGT. This CDR3 contains 14 residues. V lost 4 bases to trimming and J lost 7 bases; unmatched junction nucleotides: 10.

The V and J genes are TRBV7-2 and TRBJ2-6; no reliable D call. Germline CDR1 is SGHTA and CDR2 is FQGNSA. V was clipped by 2 bases and J by 0 bases, with 8 bases between them. The CDR3 has 16 amino acids. CDR3 loop: CASSLRAFSGANVLTF. The CDR3 nucleotides read TGTGCCAGCAGCTTAAGGGCCTTCTCTGGGGCCAACGTCCTGACTTTC. The variable domain in full, with the rest retrieved from reference TRBV7-2 and TRBJ2-6, is GAGVSQSPSNKVTEKGKDVELRCDPISGHTALYWYRQSLGQGLEFLIYFQGNSAPDKSGLPSDRFSAERTGGSVSTLTIQRTQQEDSAVYLCASSLRAFSGANVLTFGAGSRLTVL.

This clone came up once. The chain has TRBV6-4 and TRBJ1-2; no firm D call. In germline, CDR1 is MRHNA, CDR2 SNTAGT. With 4 bases removed from V and 6 bases from J, the gap between germline ends came to 18 bases. The CDR3 is 15 amino acids. The CDR3 loop is CASSASVLSGNGYTF. The CDR3 DNA is TGTGCCAGCAGTGCTTCCGTTCTTTCGGGGAATGGCTACACCTTC.

V gene TRBV6-5 combines with J gene TRBJ1-6, with 7 bases identical to TRBD1. J was trimmed by 3 bases and V by 1 base; bases with no gene match: 3. Looked up from germline, CDR1 is MNHEY and CDR2 is SVGAGI. This CDR3 is built from 16 residues. The DNA for the CDR3 is TGTGCCAGCAGTTACTTACAGGGGATCTATAATTCACCCCTCCACTTT. Translated, it gives CASSYLQGIYNSPLHF.

The chain carries TRBV23-1 and TRBJ2-1, with 8 bases that match TRBD1. TRBV23-1 is known as an ORF, though its function is uncertain. Trimming took 4 bases from V and 4 from J; bases not matched to a gene: 12. This CDR3 has 17 residues. In nucleotides, the CDR3 is TGCGCCAGCAGTCTCAGAGACAGGGGACCGCTTTACAATGAGCAGTTCTTC. Encoded protein: CASSLRDRGPLYNEQFF.

The V call is TRBV5-6, the J call TRBJ2-5; 8 nucleotides align to TRBD1. The CDR3 totals 15 residues. Germline V lookup: CDR1 SGHDT, CDR2 YYEEEE. The J segment lost 2 bases and the V segment lost 1 base, leaving 4 bases of the junction unmatched. CDR3 coding DNA: TGTGCCAGCAGCTTGCCAGGGGGCTTGCAAGAGACCCAGTACTTC. Amino acids: CASSLPGGLQETQYF.

Remarks on this clone: Other DNA sequences from this sample encode an identical CDR3 as well. V and J are TRBV18 and TRBJ2-7; TRBD2 is a possible D gene (6 bases). V gave up 6 bases and J gave up 1 base, with 13 bases separating them. Germline V gives CDR1 KGHSH, CDR2 LQKENI. The CDR3 spans 14 residues. The CDR3 DNA sequence: TGTGCCAGCTCGCCGAATGGAGGGTCCTACGAGCAGTACTTC. Its translation is CASSPNGGSYEQYF.

V usage is TRBV6-5 and J usage is TRBJ2-7, with 10 bases that match TRBD1. The CDR3 length is 15 residues. The V gene end was trimmed by 5 bases and the J gene end by 3 bases; junction bases not matched to a gene: 7. Germline V gives CDR1 MNHEY, CDR2 SVGAGI. This CDR3 is CASSLGRTGGYEQYF. The CDR3 nucleotides read TGTGCCAGCAGTCTAGGCCGGACAGGGGGCTACGAGCAGTACTTC.

The V gene is TRBV7-9, the J gene TRBJ1-2; TRBD1 agrees at 8 bases. J gave up 7 bases and V 1 base, and 8 bases lay outside the gene matches. Germline V gene data show CDR1 as SEHNR and CDR2 as FQNEAQ (reference sequence). The length of the CDR3 is 15 residues. The DNA of the CDR3 is TGTGCCAGCAGCTTAGGTGGACAGGGATTACGTGGCTACACCTTC. The encoded protein is CASSLGGQGLRGYTF.

The genes are TRBV12-5 and TRBJ2-5; 8 nucleotides match TRBD1. With V trimmed by 8 bases and J by 1 base, 9 bases remained unmatched. The CDR3 extends over 15 amino acids. Germline V gene sequence: CDR1 LGHNT, CDR2 FRNRAP. CDR3 coding DNA: TGTGCTAGTTCAGCAGGGGGCGGTGGCCAAGAGACCCAGTACTTC. Its translation: CASSAGGGGQETQYF.

J is TRBJ1-6 and V is TRBV19; no firm D call. Trimming shortened V by 5 bases and J by 2 bases, and 1 base separated the two germline ends. Germline CDR1 reads LNHDA; CDR2 reads SQIVND (reference sequence). The CDR3 is 12 amino acids. CDR3 sequence (DNA): TGTGCCAGTAGTGCCTATAATTCACCCCTCCACTTT. It encodes CASSAYNSPLHF.

The chain joins TRBV14 to TRBJ2-7; tentatively, D is TRBD1 (6 bases). Trimming left V 5 bases short and J 1 base short, with 12 bases between. Per germline, CDR1 SGHDN and CDR2 FVKESK. This CDR3 has 14 residues. The CDR3 loop is CASSRDISSYEQYF. CDR3 DNA sequence: TGTGCCAGCAGCAGGGACATATCTTCCTACGAGCAGTACTTC.

The chain carries TRBV2 and TRBJ2-3; D tentatively reads TRBD1 or TRBD2 (5 bases each). Germline V lookup: CDR1 SNHLY, CDR2 FYNNEI. With 6 bases removed from V and 1 base from J, the gap between germline ends came to 14 bases. The CDR3 is made up of 15 amino acids. This CDR3 is CASSWGWRGTDTQYF. CDR3 sequence (DNA): TGTGCCAGCAGCTGGGGGTGGCGGGGCACAGATACGCAGTATTTT.

The table lists this clone with a count of one. The V call is TRBV27, the J call TRBJ2-2; D remains unclear. V was trimmed by 1 base and J by 5 bases, leaving 14 bases between them. This CDR3 spans 16 amino acids. Germline lookup yields CDR1 MNHEY and CDR2 SMNVEV (reference sequence). This CDR3 reads CASSLYPVGRTGELFF. Written as DNA, the CDR3 is TGTGCCAGCAGTTTATACCCGGTTGGACGTACCGGGGAGCTGTTTTTT.

This clone has only one observation. The chain combines TRBV6-2 or TRBV6-3 with TRBJ2-1, with 8 bases fitting TRBD2. The V and J ends lost 2 bases and 9 bases, in that order; junction bases with no gene match: 6. The CDR3 loop spans 14 amino acids. Germline CDR1 MNHEY, CDR2 SVGEGT. CDR3 bases: TGTGCCAGCAGTTACGACGGGGGGGTCCGTGAGCAGTTCTTC. The encoded protein is CASSYDGGVREQFF.

The rearrangement uses TRBV28 and TRBJ2-1; D is uncertain. CDR3 length equals 13 residues. V lost 3 bases and J 8 bases, leaving 11 bases between the germline ends. Germline V lookup: CDR1 MDHEN, CDR2 SYDVKM. Here the CDR3 DNA reads TGTGCCAGCAGTTTGGTAGGGCTCGATGAGCAGTTCTTC. The encoded protein is CASSLVGLDEQFF.